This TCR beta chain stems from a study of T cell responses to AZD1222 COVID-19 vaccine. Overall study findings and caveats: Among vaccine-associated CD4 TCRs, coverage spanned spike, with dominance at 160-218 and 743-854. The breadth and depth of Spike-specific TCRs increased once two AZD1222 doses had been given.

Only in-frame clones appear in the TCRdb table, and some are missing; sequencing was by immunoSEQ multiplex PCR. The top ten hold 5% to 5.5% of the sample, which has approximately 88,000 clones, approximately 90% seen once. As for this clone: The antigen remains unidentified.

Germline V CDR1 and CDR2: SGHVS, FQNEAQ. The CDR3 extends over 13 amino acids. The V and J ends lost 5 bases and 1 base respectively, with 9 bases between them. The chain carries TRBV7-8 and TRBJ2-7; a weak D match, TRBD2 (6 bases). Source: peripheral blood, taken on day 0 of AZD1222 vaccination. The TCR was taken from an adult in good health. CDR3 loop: CASSLGRSYEQYF. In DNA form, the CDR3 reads TGTGCCAGCAGCCTGGGGAGGTCCTACGAGCAGTACTTC.